The 19 T cell receptor beta chains listed next were all sequenced from one sample in a study of blood T cell repertoires in COVID-19. Data came from immunoSEQ multiplex PCR; TCRdb stores just in-frame clones and leaves some out. The top ten hold 2% to 2.5% of the sample, which has hundreds of thousands of clones, approximately 85% seen once. Sequencing was performed on PBMCs or T cells enriched from blood (not recorded which). These receptors were obtained from a woman between 40 and 55 years old with acute COVID-19.

The chain employs TRBV6-5 and TRBJ1-3, with no clear D. The CDR3 length is 12 residues. The germline V gene encodes CDR1 MNHEY and CDR2 SVGAGI. The germline V and J ends were trimmed by 8 bases and 6 bases, with 11 bases remaining between them. CDR3 protein: CASVSSENTIYF. DNA of the CDR3: TGTGCCAGCGTTAGTAGCGAAAACACCATATATTTT.

The chain carries TRBV5-4 and TRBJ1-1; D remains ambiguous. Germline CDR1 reads SGHNT; CDR2 reads YYREEE (reference sequence). This CDR3 has 13 amino acids. Between the trimmed V and J ends, which lost 2 bases and 4 bases, there was a span of 9 bases. CDR3 nucleotides: TGTGCCAGCAGCTTTCCAGCGGGCACTGAAGCTTTCTTT. This sequence encodes CASSFPAGTEAFF. The variable domain in full, with the rest retrieved from reference TRBV5-4 and TRBJ1-1, is ETGVTQSPTHLIKTRGQQVTLRCSSQSGHNTVSWYQQALGQGPQFIFQYYREEENGRGNFPPRFSGLQFPNYSSELNVNALELDDSALYLCASSFPAGTEAFFGQGTRLTVV.

The chain recombines TRBV27 with TRBJ1-6, with D possibly being TRBD1 (5 bases). The CDR3 is 14 residues long. CDR1 is MNHEY, CDR2 SMNVEV, per germline (reference sequence). The V gene lost 2 bases and the J gene lost 4 bases, with 6 bases spanning the gap. This chain's CDR3 is CASSLRQYNSPLHF. The CDR3 DNA is TGTGCCAGCAGTTTAAGACAGTATAATTCACCCCTCCACTTT.

This clone was seen just once. V gene TRBV7-8 combines with J gene TRBJ1-4; tentative D call: TRBD1 (5 bases). The CDR3 is made up of 15 amino acids. Germline V lookup: CDR1 SGHVS, CDR2 FQNEAQ. V was trimmed by 2 bases and J by 8 bases, leaving 15 bases between them. The chain's CDR3 is CASSLWAPGGEKLFF. The CDR3 region has the DNA TGTGCCAGCAGCTTATGGGCTCCGGGGGGAGAAAAACTGTTTTTT. The variable domain in full, completed from reference TRBV7-8 and TRBJ1-4, reads GAGVSQSPRYKVAKRGQDVALRCDPISGHVSLFWYQQALGQGPEFLTYFQNEAQLDKSGLPSDRFFAERPEGSVSTLKIQRTQQEDSAVYLCASSLWAPGGEKLFFGSGTQLSVL.

The chain has TRBV9 and TRBJ2-1; unclear D gene. In germline, CDR1 is SGDLS, CDR2 YYNGEE. CDR3 size: 15 residues. V shed 0 bases and J shed 3 bases, with 10 bases lying between them. CDR3 DNA: TGTGCCAGCAGCGTAGAGTGGCAGAACTACAATGAGCAGTTCTTC. Translated: CASSVEWQNYNEQFF.

The rearrangement joins TRBV3-1 (or the pseudogene TRBV3-2) to TRBJ1-5; D gene unclear. Trimming stripped 4 bases from V and 5 bases from J, with 12 bases between. The germline V gene has CDR1 LGHDT and CDR2 YNNKEL (reference sequence). The CDR3 runs to 14 residues. CDR3 sequence (DNA): TGTGCCAGCAGCCCTAACCCGAACTATCAGCCCCAGCATTTT. This encodes CASSPNPNYQPQHF.

The V and J genes are TRBV6-1 and TRBJ2-2; TRBD2 might be the D (6 bases). Per the germline V gene, CDR1 is MNHNS and CDR2 is SASEGT. Trimming removed 2 bases at V and 6 bases at J, with 13 bases between. The CDR3 contains 15 residues. DNA of the CDR3: TGTGCCAGCAGTGAACGCCTCGGGGGATCCGGGGAGCTGTTTTTT. Amino acids: CASSERLGGSGELFF.

V is TRBV10-3 and J is TRBJ1-3; tentative D call: TRBD1 (6 bases). The V end lost 6 bases, the J end lost 2 bases, and 8 bases lay between the germline ends. The CDR3 sequence is 13 residues long. Germline loops: CDR1 ENHRY, CDR2 SYGVKD. This CDR3 reads CAISGTTGNTIYF. CDR3 bases: TGTGCCATCAGCGGGACAACTGGAAACACCATATATTTT.

This chain uses TRBV18 with TRBJ2-7; perhaps TRBD1 as D (7 bases). Trimming took 2 bases from V and 3 from J, leaving 11 bases between them. The CDR3 loop spans 14 amino acids. Germline V CDR1 and CDR2: KGHSH, LQKENI. As DNA, the CDR3 is TGTGCCAGCTCACCAACCCAGGGGGGCTACGAGCAGTACTTC. Encoded protein: CASSPTQGGYEQYF.

This chain joins TRBV20-1 and TRBJ2-3, with 12 bases fitting TRBD2. Germline V lookup: CDR1 DFQATT, CDR2 SNEGSKA (reference sequence). This CDR3 region has 15 residues. With 6 bases clipped from V and 6 bases from J, the junction kept 10 bases outside the gene matches. The CDR3 region is CSASTSGGLADTQYF. CDR3 DNA sequence: TGCAGTGCCAGTACTAGCGGGGGGTTGGCGGATACGCAGTATTTT.

The gene calls are TRBV7-9 and TRBJ2-3; tentatively, D is TRBD2 (7 bases). The CDR3 extends over 15 amino acids. Germline loops: CDR1 SEHNR, CDR2 FQNEAQ (reference sequence). V was cut by 8 bases and J by 5 bases, with 20 bases left in between. CDR3: CASSVRGGSGDTQYF. CDR3 bases: TGTGCCAGCTCCGTAAGGGGGGGGTCCGGAGATACGCAGTATTTT.

This clone was recorded many times. The chain couples TRBV30 to TRBJ2-7; 7 bases are shared with TRBD1. From germline, CDR1 is GTSNPN and CDR2 SVGIG (reference sequence). This CDR3 has 16 amino acids. V trimming: 2 bases; J trimming: 4 bases; junction bases outside the gene matches: 14. The CDR3 region has the DNA TGTGCCTGGAGTCACAGGGGTCCCTCGGGGCGGTACGAGCAGTACTTC. Translated, it gives CAWSHRGPSGRYEQYF.

This clone was seen just once. The chain joins TRBV7-9 to TRBJ1-5, with D perhaps TRBD1 (6 bases). The CDR3 extends over 17 amino acids. Germline assignment: CDR1 SEHNR and CDR2 FQNEAQ (reference sequence). The V and J ends lost 0 bases and 0 bases respectively, with 12 bases between them. The CDR3 region is CASSLAQGRYSNQPQHF. The CDR3 DNA reads TGTGCCAGCAGCTTAGCACAGGGCCGCTATAGCAATCAGCCCCAGCATTTT.

The V gene is TRBV3-1 (or the pseudogene TRBV3-2), the J gene TRBJ2-1; 8 nucleotides match TRBD2. The V gene's germline CDR1 is LGHDT and CDR2 YNNKEL (reference sequence). Germline trimming cut 4 bases from V and 1 base from J; bases unmatched to any gene: 6. The CDR3 sequence is 16 residues long. CDR3 region: CASSRGSGGSYNEQFF. The CDR3 DNA is TGTGCCAGCAGCCGGGGAAGCGGGGGTTCCTACAATGAGCAGTTCTTC.

The chain joins TRBV19 to TRBJ2-2, with 9 bases fitting TRBD2. With V trimmed by 10 bases and J by 1 base, 10 bases remained unmatched. The CDR3 is made up of 16 amino acids. CDR1 is LNHDA and CDR2 is SQIVND in the germline V gene (reference sequence). This CDR3 is CATRRGAGGNTGELFF. Written as DNA, the CDR3 is TGTGCCACCAGGCGTGGAGCGGGGGGGAACACCGGGGAGCTGTTTTTT.

Comments on this clone: At one of its ends the junction is not consistent with the germline gene, which may arise from a read error. J is TRBJ1-1 and V is TRBV6-5; D may be TRBD1 (5 bases). The CDR3 loop spans 10 amino acids. Germline CDR1 reads MNHEY; CDR2 reads SVGAGI. This CDR3 is CASREGLWDF. The CDR3 DNA sequence: TGTGCCAGCAGGGAGGGGCTTTGGGACTTT.

J is TRBJ1-3 and V is TRBV19; D is ambiguous. Looked up from germline, CDR1 is LNHDA and CDR2 is SQIVND (reference sequence). V lost 3 bases and J lost 1, with 10 bases in between. The CDR3 extends over 15 amino acids. This CDR3 reads CASSMRSGSGNTIYF. The CDR3 coding sequence is TGTGCCAGTAGTATGCGGTCGGGGTCTGGAAACACCATATATTTT. Drawing the rest from reference TRBV19 and TRBJ1-3, the complete variable domain is DGGITQSPKYLFRKEGQNVTLSCEQNLNHDAMYWYRQDPGQGLRLIYYSQIVNDFQKGDIAEGYSVSREKKESFPLTVTSAQKNPTAFYLCASSMRSGSGNTIYFGEGSWLTVV.

The chain recombines TRBV19 with TRBJ1-6, with TRBD1 matching over 10 bases. The germline gives CDR1 LNHDA, CDR2 SQIVND (reference sequence). After removal of 4 bases from V and 7 bases from J, the junction contained 4 bases not matched to a gene. This CDR3 is 15 amino acids long. The CDR3 loop reads CASSRQGAMNSPLHF. The CDR3 DNA sequence: TGTGCCAGTAGTAGACAGGGGGCGATGAATTCACCCCTCCACTTT.

The gene calls are TRBV9 and TRBJ2-7, with 7 nucleotides matching TRBD2. Per germline, CDR1 SGDLS and CDR2 YYNGEE. J was trimmed by 2 bases and V by 0 bases; bases with no gene match: 5. This CDR3 is 15 amino acids long. The CDR3 DNA reads TGTGCCAGCAGCGTAGGTCCGGGAGGCACCTACGAGCAGTACTTC. This encodes CASSVGPGGTYEQYF.